This T cell receptor (beta chain) derives from a study of PD-L1 blockade in urothelial cancer. Time point given: pretreatment peripheral blood. V was clipped by 3 bases and J by 4 bases; unmatched bases: 2. This CDR3 has 15 amino acids. Germline V gene lookup returns CDR1 KGHSH and CDR2 LQKENI. This table comes from immunoSEQ multiplex PCR, and its TCRdb copy is limited to in-frame clones, with some not included. The sample includes around 130,000 clones, about 88% of them seen just once. This clonotype was sampled from a man over 45 with urothelial cancer. V and J are TRBV18 and TRBJ2-1, with 11 nucleotides matching TRBD2. The sample in question was PBMCs, obtained around atezolizumab (anti-PD-L1) treatment. Here the CDR3 DNA reads TGTGCCAGCTCACCGACTAGCGGGGTATACAATGAGCAGTTCTTC. Protein sequence: CASSPTSGVYNEQFF.